One sample yielded the 14 T cell receptor beta chains listed below, sequenced in a study of T cells in Graves' hyperthyroidism and ophthalmopathy. The CDR3 regions of TCR beta were amplified from RNA transcripts. Initially, a first-round RT-PCR of the TCR CDR3 employed the HTBI primer set. TCRdb independently ran MiXCR on the multiplex PCR reads; one entry per CDR3 protein. The table lists roughly 170,000 distinct CDR3 sequences, about 9% of them singletons. Sequences were obtained from blood. The receptor set was obtained from a woman between 18 and 30 years old with Graves' hyperthyroidism that later progressed to Graves' ophthalmopathy.

This clonotype was picked up many times. The rearrangement links TRBV7-2 to TRBJ2-7; perhaps TRBD2 as D (5 bases). Between the trimmed V and J ends, which lost 2 bases and 6 bases, there was a span of 8 bases. Germline V lookup: CDR1 SGHTA, CDR2 FQGNSA. The CDR3 has 12 residues. The CDR3 is CASSLRLPEQYF. DNA of the CDR3: TGTGCCAGCAGCTTACGACTACCCGAGCAGTACTTC. Drawing the rest from reference TRBV7-2 and TRBJ2-7, the complete variable domain is GAGVSQSPSNKVTEKGKDVELRCDPISGHTALYWYRQSLGQGLEFLIYFQGNSAPDKSGLPSDRFSAERTGGSVSTLTIQRTQQEDSAVYLCASSLRLPEQYFGPGTRLTVT.

This clonotype came up a few times. The chain recombines TRBV7-9 with TRBJ1-2; unclear D gene. V dropped 4 bases and J dropped 3 bases, with 3 bases sitting between them. Germline V lookup: CDR1 SEHNR, CDR2 FQNEAQ (reference sequence). The CDR3 totals 11 residues. For the CDR3, the DNA is TGTGCCAGCAGCTCTGACTATGGCTACACCTTC. As protein: CASSSDYGYTF.

In this sample, this clonotype turned up a few times. The chain combines TRBV5-1 with TRBJ2-5, with 12 bases lining up with TRBD2. Germline CDR1 SGHRS, CDR2 YFSETQ. The CDR3 has 17 amino acids. J lost 4 bases, V lost 0 bases, and 7 bases had no gene match. CDR3 in DNA: TGCGCCAGCAGCTTGGATCCTAGCGGGAGGGGAGGAGAGACCCAGTACTTC. Translated, it gives CASSLDPSGRGGETQYF.

Ten or more counts support this clonotype. The rearrangement uses TRBV3-1 and TRBJ1-2; TRBD1 agrees at 8 bases. The CDR3 runs to 13 residues. The germline V gene has CDR1 LGHDT and CDR2 YNNKEL (reference sequence). J was trimmed by 8 bases and V by 0 bases; bases with no gene match: 2. This CDR3 is CASSQDRGQGYTF. The CDR3 DNA follows: TGTGCCAGCAGCCAAGACAGGGGGCAGGGCTACACCTTC.

This clonotype came up many times. This sequence joins TRBV6-2 or TRBV6-3 and TRBJ2-7; 9 bases map to TRBD1. The CDR3 extends over 14 amino acids. Germline V CDR1 and CDR2: MNHEY, SVGEGT. The V segment lost 7 bases and the J segment 3 bases; nucleotides outside the gene matches: 7. CDR3 residues: CASTRPGQGYEQYF. DNA of the CDR3: TGTGCCAGCACCCGCCCGGGACAGGGCTACGAGCAGTACTTC.

In its sample, this clonotype was seen a few times. V and J are TRBV19 and TRBJ2-7; 8 bases fit TRBD1. The CDR3 sequence is 15 residues long. The V segment lost 5 bases and the J segment 4 bases; nucleotides outside the gene matches: 10. Germline V lookup: CDR1 LNHDA, CDR2 SQIVND (reference sequence). CDR3 sequence: CASSPAGTGGYEQYF. The CDR3, as DNA: TGTGCCAGTAGTCCGGCCGGGACAGGAGGGTACGAGCAGTACTTC. The full variable domain, rest sourced from reference TRBV19 and TRBJ2-7, is DGGITQSPKYLFRKEGQNVTLSCEQNLNHDAMYWYRQDPGQGLRLIYYSQIVNDFQKGDIAEGYSVSREKKESFPLTVTSAQKNPTAFYLCASSPAGTGGYEQYFGPGTRLTVT.

Points on this clonotype: With a much larger clone just one base away, this may be a read error. V gene TRBV28 combines with J gene TRBJ1-5; D unclear. V shed 1 base and J shed 0 bases, with 4 bases lying between them. The germline V gene has CDR1 MDHEN and CDR2 SYDVKM. The CDR3 has 14 amino acids. The CDR3 nucleotides are TGTGCCAGCAGTTTATTAAATAGCAATCAGCCCCAGCATTTT. Translating it yields CASSLLNSNQPQHF.

This clonotype was recorded at least ten times. This rearrangement joins TRBV20-1 to TRBJ2-7; D tentatively fits TRBD1 or TRBD2 (5 bases each). The V gene lost 5 bases and the J gene lost 3 bases, with 20 bases spanning the gap. The CDR3 is made up of 15 amino acids. Germline CDR1 DFQATT, CDR2 SNEGSKA (reference sequence). The CDR3, as DNA: TGCAGTGCTCAACTCCCTCGGGGCGGACTCTACGAGCAGTACTTC. Protein sequence: CSAQLPRGGLYEQYF.

This clonotype has a count of ten or more. The chain has TRBV9 and TRBJ1-1, with 10 nucleotides matching TRBD1. J was trimmed by 4 bases and V by 4 bases; bases with no gene match: 7. The CDR3 covers 15 residues. The V gene's germline CDR1 is SGDLS and CDR2 YYNGEE. CDR3 sequence (DNA): TGTGCCAGCAGCCCAAGACAGGGGGCGATCACTGAAGCTTTCTTT. Translating it yields CASSPRQGAITEAFF.

On this clonotype itself: A much larger clone sits a single nucleotide away, making a read error possible. CDR3 sequence (DNA): TGTGCCAGCGGGTACCAGGGAGGGAGTCAGTCCCAGCATTTT. Translation: CASGYQGGSQSQHF. This rearrangement joins TRBV6-2 or TRBV6-3 to TRBJ1-5; a weak D match, TRBD1 (5 bases). Germline V CDR1 and CDR2: MNHEY, SVGEGT. There are 14 residues in the CDR3.

This clonotype was counted at least ten times. J is TRBJ1-2 and V is TRBV24-1, with unresolved D. V shed 3 bases and J shed 8 bases, with 18 bases lying between them. Germline-derived CDR1 and CDR2 are KGHDR and SFDVKD. This CDR3 region has 15 residues. The CDR3 nucleotides read TGTGCCACCAGTGATGCAGGCGGCAGCCTATACGGCTACACCTTC. Translation: CATSDAGGSLYGYTF.

Ten or more counts support this clonotype. DNA for the CDR3: TGCAGCGTTAAACGTTTAGCGGATCTCTCCTACAATGAGCAGTTCTTC. This translates into CSVKRLADLSYNEQFF. The chain joins TRBV29-1 to TRBJ2-1, with D possibly matching TRBD2 (6 bases). This CDR3 comprises 16 residues. Germline CDR1 reads SQVTM; CDR2 reads ANQGSEA. V shed 5 bases and J shed 0 bases, with 17 bases lying between them.

In this sample, this clonotype turned up many times. J is TRBJ2-1 and V is TRBV24-1; D might be TRBD2 (5 bases). CDR1 KGHDR and CDR2 SFDVKD come from the germline V gene. V lost 0 bases and J lost 0, with 11 bases in between. This CDR3 region has 17 residues. CDR3 loop: CATSDLDTGSSYNEQFF. The CDR3 nucleotides are TGTGCCACCAGTGATTTGGACACTGGGAGCTCCTACAATGAGCAGTTCTTC.

This clonotype was picked up many times. V and J are TRBV10-3 and TRBJ1-5; 10 bases map to TRBD1. Germline CDR1 is ENHRY and CDR2 is SYGVKD. After removal of 5 bases from V and 4 bases from J, the junction contained 5 bases not matched to a gene. The CDR3 runs 15 residues. The chain's CDR3 is CAISPDRGGNQPQHF. In nucleotides, the CDR3 is TGTGCCATCAGTCCGGACAGGGGGGGGAATCAGCCCCAGCATTTT.